These T cell receptor beta chains were read from a single sample in a study of vaccination and CD4 T cells after COVID-19. TCRdb used MiXCR to reprocess the PCR reads, holding one entry per CDR3 protein. The repertoire consists of about 18,000 distinct CDR3 sequences, with about 70% occurring once and the leading ten covering around 5.1%. Their recognized antigens are unknown. The sequencing input was CD4+ T cells from blood, cultured in vitro. The receptors derive from a human donor who had recovered from COVID-19. Each CDR3 is given with its conserved first and last residue. A D gene is named only where the DNA matches it firmly. Clone size is not always given. Where it is, it says once, few, many or a class for expanded clones.

d_call: -
v_call: TRBV25-1
j_call: TRBJ1-6
clone_size: -
cdr3_aa: CASSQYSSRNSPLHF
cdr3_nt: TGTGCCAGCAGTCAGTACAGTAGCCGGAATTCACCCCTCCACTTT

d_call: TRBD2
v_call: TRBV18
j_call: TRBJ2-3
clone_size: -
cdr3_aa: CASSRTSGTTDTQYF
cdr3_nt: TGTGCCAGCTCTCGTACTAGCGGCACAACAGATACGCAGTATTTT

d_call: -
v_call: TRBV6-5
j_call: TRBJ1-3
clone_size: once
cdr3_aa: CASSYSWVSGNAIYF
cdr3_nt: TGTGCCAGCAGTTACTCGTGGGTCTCTGGAAACGCCATATATTTT

d_call: -
v_call: TRBV6-5
j_call: TRBJ2-1
clone_size: -
cdr3_aa: CASSYAGSSYNEQFF
cdr3_nt: TGTGCCAGCAGTTACGCGGGGAGCTCCTACAATGAGCAGTTCTTC

d_call: TRBD1
v_call: TRBV20-1
j_call: TRBJ1-5
clone_size: few
cdr3_aa: CSAGHRQGNNQPQHF
cdr3_nt: TGCAGTGCTGGGCATCGACAGGGTAACAATCAGCCCCAGCATTTT

d_call: TRBD1
v_call: TRBV25-1
j_call: TRBJ2-2
clone_size: few
cdr3_aa: CASSTSHRGPKIGSGELFF
cdr3_nt: TGTGCCAGCAGTACCTCCCACAGGGGGCCCAAAATAGGGTCCGGGGAGCTGTTTTTT

d_call: TRBD1
v_call: TRBV27
j_call: TRBJ1-5
clone_size: once
cdr3_aa: CASRSQGQFSLYSNQPQHF
cdr3_nt: TGTGCCAGCCGCTCTCAGGGACAGTTTAGCCTCTATAGCAATCAGCCCCAGCATTTT

d_call: -
v_call: TRBV18
j_call: TRBJ2-5
clone_size: -
cdr3_aa: CASSPVPGPPRQETQYF
cdr3_nt: TGTGCCAGCTCACCCGTACCGGGACCGCCCCGCCAAGAGACCCAGTACTTC

d_call: TRBD1
v_call: TRBV2
j_call: TRBJ2-7
clone_size: -
cdr3_aa: CASRRGQERTYEQYF
cdr3_nt: TGTGCCAGCAGAAGGGGACAGGAGAGAACCTACGAGCAGTACTTC

d_call: TRBD1
v_call: TRBV19
j_call: TRBJ1-1
clone_size: -
cdr3_aa: CASSPGWQGVMNTEAFF
cdr3_nt: TGTGCCAGTAGCCCGGGGTGGCAGGGGGTGATGAACACTGAAGCTTTCTTT

d_call: TRBD1
v_call: TRBV6-2/TRBV6-3
j_call: TRBJ1-6
clone_size: -
cdr3_aa: CASRSLGQGENSPLHF
cdr3_nt: TGTGCCAGCAGATCACTCGGACAGGGGGAGAATTCACCCCTCCACTTT

d_call: TRBD1
v_call: TRBV7-6
j_call: TRBJ2-7
clone_size: -
cdr3_aa: CASSPSTGFHEQYF
cdr3_nt: TGTGCCAGCAGCCCCTCGACAGGGTTCCACGAGCAGTACTTC

d_call: -
v_call: TRBV19
j_call: TRBJ1-5
clone_size: -
cdr3_aa: CASSTARRGEDQPQHF
cdr3_nt: TGTGCCAGTAGTACGGCTCGGAGGGGTGAGGATCAGCCCCAGCATTTT

d_call: -
v_call: TRBV7-3
j_call: TRBJ1-1
clone_size: -
cdr3_aa: CASSLAGGATEAFF
cdr3_nt: TGTGCCAGCAGCTTGGCCGGGGGGGCCACTGAAGCTTTCTTT

d_call: -
v_call: TRBV27
j_call: TRBJ2-4
clone_size: -
cdr3_aa: CASSPNPRAPLGIQYF
cdr3_nt: TGTGCCAGCAGTCCCAATCCCCGGGCCCCCCTGGGCATTCAGTACTTC

d_call: -
v_call: TRBV6-5
j_call: TRBJ1-2
clone_size: -
cdr3_aa: CASSYYVGGEGYTF
cdr3_nt: TGTGCCAGCAGTTACTACGTCGGGGGGGAAGGCTACACCTTC

d_call: TRBD1
v_call: TRBV5-1
j_call: TRBJ1-2
clone_size: once
cdr3_aa: CASSLGGPYGYTF
cdr3_nt: TGCGCCAGCAGCTTAGGGGGCCCCTATGGCTACACCTTC

d_call: -
v_call: TRBV7-9
j_call: TRBJ1-1
clone_size: once
cdr3_aa: CASSEPYEAFF
cdr3_nt: TGTGCCAGCAGCGAACCCTATGAAGCTTTCTTT

d_call: TRBD2
v_call: TRBV24-1
j_call: TRBJ2-2
clone_size: -
cdr3_aa: CATSDLAGGRVGELFF
cdr3_nt: TGTGCCACCAGTGATTTGGCGGGAGGGCGTGTCGGGGAGCTGTTTTTT

d_call: -
v_call: TRBV24-1
j_call: TRBJ2-4
clone_size: -
cdr3_aa: CATSDYRAGNIQYF
cdr3_nt: TGTGCCACCAGTGATTACCGGGCGGGAAACATTCAGTACTTC

d_call: -
v_call: TRBV6-2/TRBV6-3
j_call: TRBJ1-5
clone_size: -
cdr3_aa: CASSYLLKGDFGNQPQHF
cdr3_nt: TGTGCCAGCAGTTACCTCCTCAAGGGGGACTTCGGCAATCAGCCCCAGCATTTT

d_call: -
v_call: TRBV28
j_call: TRBJ1-1
clone_size: -
cdr3_aa: CASSLFSALNTEAFF
cdr3_nt: TGTGCCAGCAGTTTATTCAGTGCTTTGAACACTGAAGCTTTCTTT

d_call: -
v_call: TRBV6-2/TRBV6-3
j_call: TRBJ1-5
clone_size: -
cdr3_aa: CASVWGGSSNQPQHF
cdr3_nt: TGTGCCAGCGTCTGGGGAGGAAGTAGCAATCAGCCCCAGCATTTT

d_call: -
v_call: TRBV10-3
j_call: TRBJ1-1
clone_size: -
cdr3_aa: CAISRSRDEAFF
cdr3_nt: TGTGCCATCAGTCGGAGCAGAGATGAAGCTTTCTTT

d_call: TRBD1
v_call: TRBV20-1
j_call: TRBJ1-1
clone_size: -
cdr3_aa: CSAKTGGPNTEAFF
cdr3_nt: TGCAGTGCCAAGACAGGGGGCCCGAACACTGAAGCTTTCTTT

d_call: -
v_call: TRBV6-2/TRBV6-3
j_call: TRBJ1-5
clone_size: -
cdr3_aa: CASRPIRTRDSNQPQHF
cdr3_nt: TGTGCCAGCAGACCAATAAGGACCCGGGATAGCAATCAGCCCCAGCATTTT